Listed below are T cell receptor beta chains from one sample, sequenced in a study of cytomegalovirus exposure and HLA in healthy donors. The protocol was immunoSEQ multiplex PCR, while the TCRdb copy is restricted to in-frame clones and leaves out a portion. The data hold over 250,000 clones, with about 75% observed a single time. Sequencing input: PBMCs. The receptors originated from a female donor in good health and CMV-seronegative. Each CDR3 is given with its conserved first and last residue. Each record gives: J gene, V gene, D gene, CDR3 protein. The D gene is left open where the match is weak.

J gene: TRBJ2-1
V gene: TRBV27
D gene: TRBD1
CDR3 protein: CASSLDGTGAYNEQFF

J gene: TRBJ2-2
V gene: TRBV5-8
D gene: NA
CDR3 protein: CASSLNARELFF

J gene: TRBJ2-1
V gene: TRBV5-1
D gene: TRBD2
CDR3 protein: CASRPGLGSYNEQFF

J gene: TRBJ2-3
V gene: TRBV7-9
D gene: TRBD2
CDR3 protein: CSSSLTSGTDTQYF

J gene: TRBJ2-1
V gene: TRBV14
D gene: NA
CDR3 protein: CASSQRLQSNEQFF

J gene: TRBJ2-1
V gene: TRBV30
D gene: TRBD2
CDR3 protein: CAWSSPGLAGNEQFF

J gene: TRBJ1-4
V gene: TRBV14
D gene: NA
CDR3 protein: CASSRQLNEKLFF

J gene: TRBJ2-5
V gene: TRBV5-1
D gene: NA
CDR3 protein: CASSQQYQETQYF

J gene: TRBJ1-4
V gene: TRBV14
D gene: NA
CDR3 protein: CASSSNTAGEKLFF

J gene: TRBJ2-7
V gene: TRBV28
D gene: NA
CDR3 protein: CASSLVQGFSYEQYF

J gene: TRBJ2-1
V gene: TRBV10-2
D gene: TRBD2
CDR3 protein: CASSETSVAYNEQFF

J gene: TRBJ2-7
V gene: TRBV13
D gene: NA
CDR3 protein: CASSRDLLFEQYF

J gene: TRBJ2-1
V gene: TRBV5-1
D gene: TRBD2
CDR3 protein: CASSFAGDHNEQFF

J gene: TRBJ1-2
V gene: TRBV19
D gene: NA
CDR3 protein: CASSMGPNYGYTF